This TCR beta chain originates from a study of OX40 agonist ivuxolimab in advanced cancers. Data came from immunoSEQ multiplex PCR; TCRdb stores just in-frame clones and leaves some out. The sample has tens of thousands of clones, about four fifths seen once; the top ten hold 7.5% to 10%. The source was CD4+ or CD8+ T cells sorted from blood, collected in a trial of the OX40 agonist ivuxolimab. This TCR was sampled from an adult with an advanced solid tumor such as melanoma, head and neck, liver or kidney cancer.

The CDR3 sequence is CASSQDRVYEQYF. CDR3 coding DNA: TGTGCCAGCAGCCAAGACAGAGTCTACGAGCAGTACTTC. The gene calls are TRBV14 and TRBJ2-7; D is unclear. V was pared by 0 bases and J by 3 bases, with 6 bases between. CDR3 length: 13 amino acids. Germline assignment: CDR1 SGHDN and CDR2 FVKESK.